This TCR beta chain was captured in a study of cytomegalovirus exposure and HLA in healthy donors. About this clone: Its antigen is undetermined.

With 60 Vbeta and 13 Jbeta primers, the PCR was carried out. TCRdb's table, derived via immunoSEQ multiplex PCR, lists solely in-frame clones and lacks some. The repertoire holds 170,000 or so clones, with around 77% as singletons. V gave up 1 base and J gave up 2 bases, with 4 bases separating them. Germline V CDR1 and CDR2: SGHTA, FQGNSA. The length of the CDR3 is 13 residues. Study-level points and caveats: In vitro, a few CMV-associated chains proved specific for CMV antigens.

Sample: PBMCs. The chain joins TRBV7-2 to TRBJ2-3; unclear D gene. The source of this sequence is a young woman in good health and CMV-seronegative. CDR3 bases: TGTGCCAGCAGCTTAGACTTCACAGATACGCAGTATTTT. Residues: CASSLDFTDTQYF.